Here is one T cell receptor (beta chain) with its context. No antigen is known for it. Nothing much larger sits one base from this clone, and base qualities are not available. The cohort comprised around 700 healthy bone marrow donors. At the time of sampling, every cohort member was nominally healthy, though immune exposures that went unrecorded were likely present. The donor tested CMV seronegative, placing the donor among the 300 to 400 seronegative members of the cohort. Every donor gave a peripheral blood sample, and the peripheral blood mononuclear cells from that sample were used for TCR beta sequencing. Genomic DNA extraction from the blood cell samples was performed with the Qiagen DNeasy Blood Extraction Kit. The CDR3 sequence holds 14 residues, the cysteine and phenylalanine included. Of all the DNA, just the CDR3 is kept, 42 bases in frame from base 1. The germline V gene specifies SNHLY as CDR1 and FYNNEI as CDR2. The trim is 6 bases for V and 10 bases for J, with a gap of 18 bases between the germline ends.

The data stem from a study of cytomegalovirus exposure and HLA in healthy donors (dated 2017 in TCRdb). Background on the whole study: An earlier analysis of roughly 570 of the donors reported 276 Gb of sequence data and 95 million to 130 million unique TCR beta sequences obtained from roughly 180 million T cells. In a later analysis, previously published TCR beta repertoires from 550 to 750 donors were re-analyzed and high-resolution HLA genotyping was added so that TCR occurrence patterns could be studied. Because of strong linkage in the cohort, four to six DR-DQ haplotypes were treated as single units for association and clustering. Typing coverage varied by locus: 629-630 donors for A, B, C, DRB1 and DQB1; around 560 for DQA1; 600 to 610 for DPA1; 400 to 480 for DPB1. HLA typing covered class I and class II loci at four-digit resolution. The study used immunosequencing to profile the T cell repertoires of around 600 subjects and linked those repertoires to cytomegalovirus serostatus. Among roughly 400 genotyped donors of the cohort, an average of around 250,000 unique TCR beta nucleotide sequences was sequenced per donor, of which about 19% were non-productive. Of the 350 to 450 genotyped donors, 75% to 85% were placed in the genetic ancestry cluster associated with self-reported Caucasian donors. Every repertoire in the discovery cohort had been generated on one and the same sequencing platform. Genome-wide SNP genotypes for about 65% of the 666 donors were used in a later genetic analysis, which treated that subset as a discovery cohort. In an earlier analysis of 587 of the donors, high-throughput TCR beta sequencing was used to judge whether each TCR beta V gene segment behaved as functional or pseudogenic. Donor age, sex, ethnicity and CMV serostatus were compiled alongside the repertoire data. The aim of the study was to test whether cataloging public T cell receptors could identify signatures of past pathogen exposure. In addition to the first cohort of around 670 subjects, a separate validation cohort of 120 different subjects was used. Rather than drawing on any new phenotypic data, the later analysis identified candidate immune exposures from TCR beta sequences and the way those sequences occurred across donors. To predict cytomegalovirus infection status, the study combined high-throughput TCR immunosequencing, statistical association of individual TCRs with disease status, and machine learning. An early release covering roughly 640 HLA-typed donors comprised approximately 290 gigabases of sequencing data and 85 million to 100 million unique TCR sequences.

The method was the immunoSEQ multiplex PCR assay. A mixture of 60 forward primers for TCR Vbeta segments and 13 reverse primers for TCR Jbeta segments was used in the multiplex PCR. A multiplex PCR assay on genomic DNA amplified the CDR3 region of rearranged TCR beta genes. Amplified TCR beta libraries were sequenced as 87-base-pair reads on the Illumina HiSeq System. In the paper's pipeline: In a later analysis, 70 million to 95 million unique TCR beta chains were counted across the roughly 610 repertoires, and approximately 9.9 million of these chains were shared by at least two donors. Raw reads were error-corrected and collapsed into unique sequences with a nearest-neighbor algorithm that merged closely related sequences to remove PCR and sequencing errors. Alignment of CDR3 sequences to IMGT reference sequences was used to assign V, D and J gene segments. For a sequence to be retained, a match of at least six nucleotides was required to both a V gene segment and a J gene segment. Rearrangements were classified as productive when the CDR3 lacked stop codons and remained in frame with V and J, and all other rearrangements were classified as non-productive. CDR3 was defined by IMGT convention, running from the second conserved V-encoded cysteine to the conserved J-encoded phenylalanine. The earlier analysis of some 540 of the donors excluded any sequence lacking an unambiguous match to a single V gene segment. In an earlier analysis of approximately 590 of the donors, a V segment was called functional when productive rearrangements were above 56.7%, and segregating when the standard deviation between donors exceeded 5%. A statistical classification framework was built to diagnose cytomegalovirus status from the catalog of TCR beta chain sequences. V and J gene assignment, in a later analysis, came from comparing TCR nucleotide sequences with IMGT/GENE-DB human TR gene sequences. The TCRdist pipeline was used in a later analysis to assign CDR3 sequences and most-parsimonious VDJ recombination scenarios. In a later analysis, each TCR beta chain was defined by its CDR3 amino acid sequence together with its V-gene family, and reads lacking a unique V-gene family were excluded. In a later analysis, 450 to 600 highly shared, low-generation-probability nucleotide sequences were removed to address suspected cross-contamination and a sequencing artifact. In a later analysis, a clonal expansion index was calculated for each public chain from normalized within-repertoire ranks of inferred template counts. In a later analysis, generation probabilities were computed with a VDJ recombination model fitted to out-of-frame rearrangements, and the resulting probabilities were checked against IGoR. In a later analysis, TCR-TCR, TCR-HLA and TCR-CMV co-occurrence was scored with hypergeometric tests, and a repertoire-size bias correction was applied to TCR pairs. False discovery rates were estimated in a later analysis by permuting HLA or CMV assignments 20 times. In a later analysis, co-occurring TCRs were grouped using DBSCAN, and TCRdist sequence similarity was added for clustering within HLA-allele-positive subsets. Repertoires with fewer than 30,000 or more than 120,000 public chains were left out of co-occurrence clustering, as were five repertoires with anomalous nucleotide sharing. This is the immuneACCESS table as TCRdb keeps it, with only in-frame sequences that have V and J called. A part of the clones is gone; compared with another copy, unresolved V genes explain less than half, and the rest is unexplained. V and J calls and clone size are copied from that table; D and trimming were computed from the DNA. The sample contains some 140,000 clones, over 60% of them found a single time. The ten largest account for approximately 2% of the sample.

General study outcomes and caveats: A cluster of highly shared sequence variants was judged likely to be a technical artifact of the sequencing pipeline. A few of the identified cytomegalovirus-associated TCR beta chains were confirmed in vitro to be specific for cytomegalovirus antigens. Some IMGT-functional V segments, including TRBV6-2 and TRBV6-3, could not be told apart with the 87-base-pair reads, so those segments were excluded. According to the authors, the approach could potentially be generalized to other disease states and immunological phenotypes. Because counts were too low, some 17 rarely observed V segments, including chromosome 9 orphons, were left out of the earlier analysis of approximately 500 of the donors. According to a later genetic analysis, donors in an Asian-associated ancestry cluster had fewer N-insertions in productive TCRs than the roughly 660-donor mean. Only TCR beta chains were sequenced in this cohort, and the absence of alpha or paired-chain data limited detectable features. In a later analysis, TCR association rates were found to vary across HLA loci, with the most associated TCRs seen for DRB1 alleles and the fewest for HLA-C alleles. An earlier analysis of approximately 540 of the donors showed that most TCR beta V segments appeared in productive rearrangements either about 90% or about 30% of the time, which broadly matched IMGT annotations. The study listed 170 or so TCR beta chains as associated with cytomegalovirus. In a later analysis, most CMV-associated TCR beta chains were found to appear HLA-restricted, with HLA associations seemingly driven largely by CMV exposure. Strong co-occurrence of HLA alleles, especially DR and DQ, made assigning TCR associations to individual alleles difficult. A further reported finding was that TCR beta sequences accurately predicted the HLA-A and HLA-B alleles for most subjects in the first cohort. Immune exposure information for the cohort was limited to CMV serostatus. Compared with equally common non-associated chains, HLA-associated TCR beta chains in a later analysis were more clonally expanded and had lower generation probabilities. Cytomegalovirus status was reported to be diagnosed by the classifier with high specificity and sensitivity in both the original and validation cohorts. Presence/absence analyses assumed roughly uniform sequencing depth across donors, an assumption that may not hold. Linkage disequilibrium might explain the correlated functional status among segregating V segments, but an unknown experimental factor could not be excluded. An association between a missense DCLRE1C variant and V-gene and J-gene trimming of TCR beta chains was found in a later genetic analysis and replicated in an independent cohort. A later analysis reported that several top co-occurrence clusters appeared linked to parvovirus B19, influenza, CMV and Epstein-Barr virus. Across donors, most TCR sequences were observed very rarely, whereas some public TCRs were present in many individuals. In a later analysis, some 18,000 TCR beta sequences were associated with specific HLA alleles at a false discovery rate of 0.05. Because some donors lacked HLA typing at each locus, the association tests relied only on the typed subset.

This sequence originates from a man between 25 and 39 years old in good health and CMV-seronegative. The V and J segments used are TRBV2 and TRBJ1-4; the D gene identity is not certain. The material sequenced was PBMCs. The DNA sequence is TGTGCCAGCAGGGTGGGCGTTCAGGCCGTAAAACTGTTTTTT. It encodes CASRVGVQAVKLFF.